This T cell receptor (beta chain) is from a study of cytomegalovirus exposure and HLA in healthy donors. This clone was seen a single time. The PCR made use of 60 Vbeta and 13 Jbeta primers. Sequencing used immunoSEQ multiplex PCR; TCRdb keeps in-frame clones, though not all of them. The table records approximately 150,000 clones, around 68% of them present only once. The source of this sequence is a man in his fifties or sixties in good health and CMV-seronegative. The sequenced material came from PBMCs.

CDR3 DNA: TGTGCCAGCTCACCCTTACGACAGATGAACACCGGGGAGCTGTTTTTT. Translating gives CASSPLRQMNTGELFF. The chain recombines TRBV18 with TRBJ2-2, with a tentative D call TRBD1 (5 bases). Germline loops: CDR1 KGHSH, CDR2 LQKENI. The CDR3 loop spans 16 amino acids. Trimming took 3 bases from V and 1 from J, leaving 12 bases between them. Variable domain in full (rest from reference TRBV18 and TRBJ2-2): NAGVMQNPRHLVRRRGQEARLRCSPMKGHSHVYWYRQLPEEGLKFMVYLQKENIIDESGMPKERFSAEFPKEGPSILRIQQVVRGDSAAYFCASSPLRQMNTGELFFGEGSRLTVL.